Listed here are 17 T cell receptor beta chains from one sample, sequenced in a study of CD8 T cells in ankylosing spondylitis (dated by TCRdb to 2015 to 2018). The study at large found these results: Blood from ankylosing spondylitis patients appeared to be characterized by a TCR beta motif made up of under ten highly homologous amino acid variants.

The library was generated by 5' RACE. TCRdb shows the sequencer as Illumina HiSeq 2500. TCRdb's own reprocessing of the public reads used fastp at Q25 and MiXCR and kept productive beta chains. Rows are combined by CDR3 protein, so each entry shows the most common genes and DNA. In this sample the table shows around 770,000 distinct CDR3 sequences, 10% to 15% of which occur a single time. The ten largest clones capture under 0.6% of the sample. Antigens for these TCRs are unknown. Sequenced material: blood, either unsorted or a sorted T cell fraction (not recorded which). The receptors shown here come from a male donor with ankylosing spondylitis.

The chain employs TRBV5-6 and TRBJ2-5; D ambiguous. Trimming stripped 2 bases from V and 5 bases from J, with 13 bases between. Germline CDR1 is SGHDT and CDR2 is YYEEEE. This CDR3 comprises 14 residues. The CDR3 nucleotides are TGTGCCAGCAGCTTCCTACTTGAGACGGAGACCCAGTACTTC. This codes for CASSFLLETETQYF.

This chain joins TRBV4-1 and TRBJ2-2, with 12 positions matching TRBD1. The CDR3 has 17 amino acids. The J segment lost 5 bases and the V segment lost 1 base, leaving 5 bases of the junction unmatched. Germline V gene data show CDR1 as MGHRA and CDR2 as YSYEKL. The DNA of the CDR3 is TGCGCCAGCAGCCAAGCCGGGACAGGGGGCCGGACCGGGGAGCTGTTTTTT. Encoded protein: CASSQAGTGGRTGELFF.

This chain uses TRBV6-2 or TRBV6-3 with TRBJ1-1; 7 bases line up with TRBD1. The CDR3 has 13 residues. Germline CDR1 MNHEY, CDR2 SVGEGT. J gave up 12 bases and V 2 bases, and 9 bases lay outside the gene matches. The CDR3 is CASSYELTGSTFF. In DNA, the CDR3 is TGTGCCAGCAGTTACGAATTGACAGGGAGTACTTTCTTT.

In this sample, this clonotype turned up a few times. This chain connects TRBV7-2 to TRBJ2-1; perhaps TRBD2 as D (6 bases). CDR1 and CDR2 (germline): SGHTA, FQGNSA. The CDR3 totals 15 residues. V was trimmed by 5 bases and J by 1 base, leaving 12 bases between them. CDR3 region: CASSHSGGSYNEQFF. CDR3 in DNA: TGTGCCAGCAGCCATAGCGGTGGATCCTACAATGAGCAGTTCTTC. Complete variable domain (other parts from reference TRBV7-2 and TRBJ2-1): GAGVSQSPSNKVTEKGKDVELRCDPISGHTALYWYRQSLGQGLEFLIYFQGNSAPDKSGLPSDRFSAERTGGSVSTLTIQRTQQEDSAVYLCASSHSGGSYNEQFFGPGTRLTVL.

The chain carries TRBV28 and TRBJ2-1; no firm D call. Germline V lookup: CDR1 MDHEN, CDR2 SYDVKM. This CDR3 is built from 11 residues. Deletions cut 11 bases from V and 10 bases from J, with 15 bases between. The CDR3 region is CAATGFREQFF. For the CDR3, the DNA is TGTGCCGCCACTGGCTTCAGAGAGCAGTTCTTC.

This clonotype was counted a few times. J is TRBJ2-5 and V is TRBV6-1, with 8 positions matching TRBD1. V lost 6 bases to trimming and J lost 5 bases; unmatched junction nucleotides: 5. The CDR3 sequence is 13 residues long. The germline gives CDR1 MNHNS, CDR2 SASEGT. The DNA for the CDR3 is TGTGCCAGCAGGTCGACAGGGGCGGAGACCCAGTACTTC. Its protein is CASRSTGAETQYF.

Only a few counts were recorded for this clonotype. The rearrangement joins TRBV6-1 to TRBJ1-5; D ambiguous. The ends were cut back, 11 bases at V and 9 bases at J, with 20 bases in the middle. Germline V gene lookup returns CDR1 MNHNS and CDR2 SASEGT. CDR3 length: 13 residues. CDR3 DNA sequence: TGTGCCGAATCCGAACCGCCTACGGGGCCCCAGCATTTT. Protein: CAESEPPTGPQHF.

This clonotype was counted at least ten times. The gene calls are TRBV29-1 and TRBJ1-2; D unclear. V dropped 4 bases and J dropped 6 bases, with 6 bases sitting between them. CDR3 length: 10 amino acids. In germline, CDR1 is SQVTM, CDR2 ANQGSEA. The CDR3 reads CSVGIDGYTF. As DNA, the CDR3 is TGCAGCGTTGGGATAGATGGCTACACCTTC.

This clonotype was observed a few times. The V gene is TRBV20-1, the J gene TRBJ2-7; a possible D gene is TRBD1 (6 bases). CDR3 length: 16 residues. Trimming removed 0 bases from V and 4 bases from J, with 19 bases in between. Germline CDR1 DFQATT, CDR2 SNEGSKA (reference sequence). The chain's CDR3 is CSARDPGAPKTYEQYF. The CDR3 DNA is TGCAGTGCTAGAGATCCAGGGGCCCCGAAAACGTACGAGCAGTACTTC.

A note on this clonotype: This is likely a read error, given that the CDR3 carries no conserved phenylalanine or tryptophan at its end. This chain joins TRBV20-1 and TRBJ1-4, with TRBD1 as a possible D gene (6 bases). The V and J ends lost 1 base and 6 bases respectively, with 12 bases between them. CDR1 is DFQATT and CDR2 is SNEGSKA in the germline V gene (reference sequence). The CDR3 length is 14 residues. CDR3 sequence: CSARGGGPDEKLFS. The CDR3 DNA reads TGCAGTGCTAGAGGTGGGGGGCCAGATGAAAAACTGTTTTCT.

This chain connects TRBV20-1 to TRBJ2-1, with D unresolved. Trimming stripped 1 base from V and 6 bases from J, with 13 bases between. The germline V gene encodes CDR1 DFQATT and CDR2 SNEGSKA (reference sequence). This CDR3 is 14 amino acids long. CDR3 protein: CSARGLGSPNEQFF. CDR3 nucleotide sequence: TGCAGTGCTAGAGGTCTTGGTAGTCCCAATGAGCAGTTCTTC.

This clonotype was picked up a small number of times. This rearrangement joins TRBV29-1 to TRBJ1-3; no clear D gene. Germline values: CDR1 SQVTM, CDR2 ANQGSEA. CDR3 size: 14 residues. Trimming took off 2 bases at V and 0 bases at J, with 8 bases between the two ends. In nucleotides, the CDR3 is TGCAGCGTTGAACTGACCAACTCTGGAAACACCATATATTTT. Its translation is CSVELTNSGNTIYF.

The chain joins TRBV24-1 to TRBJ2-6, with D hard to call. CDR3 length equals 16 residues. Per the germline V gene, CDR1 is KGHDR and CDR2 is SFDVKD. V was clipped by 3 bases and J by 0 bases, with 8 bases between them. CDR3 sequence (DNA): TGTGCCACCAGTGATGGGCCCAGCTCTGGGGCCAACGTCCTGACTTTC. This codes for CATSDGPSSGANVLTF.

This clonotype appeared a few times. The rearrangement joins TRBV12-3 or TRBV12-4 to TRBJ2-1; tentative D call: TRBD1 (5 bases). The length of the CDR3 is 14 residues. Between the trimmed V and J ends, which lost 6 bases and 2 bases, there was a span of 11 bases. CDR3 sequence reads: CASRRQRAYNEQFF. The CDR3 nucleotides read TGTGCCAGCAGGAGACAGAGAGCCTACAATGAGCAGTTCTTC.

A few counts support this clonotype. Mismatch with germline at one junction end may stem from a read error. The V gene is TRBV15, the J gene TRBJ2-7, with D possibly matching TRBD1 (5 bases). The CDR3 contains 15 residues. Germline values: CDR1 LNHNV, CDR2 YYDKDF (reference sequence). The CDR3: CATSSDFLGFWGEHF. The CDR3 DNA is TGTGCCACCAGCAGTGATTTCTTGGGGTTTTGGGGCGAGCACTTC.

The CDR3: CASSYRVNREQYF. In DNA form, the CDR3 reads TGTGCCAGCAGTTACAGGGTGAATCGAGAGCAGTACTTC. This chain uses TRBV6-5 with TRBJ2-7, with D hard to call. Germline CDR1 reads MNHEY; CDR2 reads SVGAGI. V dropped 2 bases and J dropped 7 bases, with 12 bases sitting between them. The CDR3 extends over 13 amino acids.

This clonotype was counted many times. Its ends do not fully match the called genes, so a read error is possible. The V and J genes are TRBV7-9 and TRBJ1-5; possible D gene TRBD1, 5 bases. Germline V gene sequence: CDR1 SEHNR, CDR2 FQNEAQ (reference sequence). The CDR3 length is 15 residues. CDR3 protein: CASSLGQGVNQPQHF. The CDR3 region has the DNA TGCGCCAGCAGCTTGGGGCAAGGGGTCAATCAGCCCCAGCATTTT. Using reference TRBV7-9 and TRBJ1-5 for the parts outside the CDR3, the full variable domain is DTGVSQNPRHKITKRGQNVTFRCDPISEHNRLYWYRQTLGQGPEFLTYFQNEAQLEKSRLLSDRFSAERPKGSFSTLEIQRTEQGDSAMYLCASSLGQGVNQPQHFGDGTRLSIL.